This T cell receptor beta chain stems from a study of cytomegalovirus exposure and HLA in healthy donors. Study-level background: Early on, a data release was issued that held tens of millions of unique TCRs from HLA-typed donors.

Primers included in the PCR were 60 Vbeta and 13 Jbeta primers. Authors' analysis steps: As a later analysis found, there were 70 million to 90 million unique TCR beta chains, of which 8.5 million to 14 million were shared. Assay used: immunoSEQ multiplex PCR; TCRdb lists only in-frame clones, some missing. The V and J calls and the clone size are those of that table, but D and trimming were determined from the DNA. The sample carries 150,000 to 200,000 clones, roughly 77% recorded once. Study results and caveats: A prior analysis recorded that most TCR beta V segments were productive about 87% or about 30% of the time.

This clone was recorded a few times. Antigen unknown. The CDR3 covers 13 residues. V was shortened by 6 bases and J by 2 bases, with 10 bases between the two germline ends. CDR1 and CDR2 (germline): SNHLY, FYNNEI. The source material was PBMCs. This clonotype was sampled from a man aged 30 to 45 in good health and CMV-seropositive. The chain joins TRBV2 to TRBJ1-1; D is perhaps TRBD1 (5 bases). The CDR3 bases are TGTGCCAGCAGGGACAACCTAAACACTGAAGCTTTCTTT. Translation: CASRDNLNTEAFF.